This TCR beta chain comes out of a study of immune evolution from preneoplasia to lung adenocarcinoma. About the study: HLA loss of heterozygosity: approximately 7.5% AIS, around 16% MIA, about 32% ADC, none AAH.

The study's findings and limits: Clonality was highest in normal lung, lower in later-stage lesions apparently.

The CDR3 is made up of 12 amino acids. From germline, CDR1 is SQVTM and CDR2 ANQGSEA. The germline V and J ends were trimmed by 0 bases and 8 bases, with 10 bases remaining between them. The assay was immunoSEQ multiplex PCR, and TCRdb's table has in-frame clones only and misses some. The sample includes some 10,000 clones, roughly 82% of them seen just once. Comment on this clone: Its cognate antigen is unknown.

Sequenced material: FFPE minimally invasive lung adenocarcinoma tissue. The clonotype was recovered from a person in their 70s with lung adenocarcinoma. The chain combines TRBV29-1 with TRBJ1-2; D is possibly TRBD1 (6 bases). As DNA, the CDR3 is TGCAGCGTTGAAGAGGGGGCTTTCGGCTACACCTTC. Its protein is CSVEEGAFGYTF.